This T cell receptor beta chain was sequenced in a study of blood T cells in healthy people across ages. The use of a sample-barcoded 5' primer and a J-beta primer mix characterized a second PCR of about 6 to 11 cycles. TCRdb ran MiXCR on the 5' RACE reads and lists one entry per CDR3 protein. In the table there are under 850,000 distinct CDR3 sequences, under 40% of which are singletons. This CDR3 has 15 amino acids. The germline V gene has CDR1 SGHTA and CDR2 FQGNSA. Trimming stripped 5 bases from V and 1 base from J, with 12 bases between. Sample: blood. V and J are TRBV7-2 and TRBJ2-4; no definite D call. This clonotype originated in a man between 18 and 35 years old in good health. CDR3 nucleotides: TGTGCCAGCAGCCCGGGCCGCCGCGCCAAAAACATTCAGTACTTC. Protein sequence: CASSPGRRAKNIQYF.